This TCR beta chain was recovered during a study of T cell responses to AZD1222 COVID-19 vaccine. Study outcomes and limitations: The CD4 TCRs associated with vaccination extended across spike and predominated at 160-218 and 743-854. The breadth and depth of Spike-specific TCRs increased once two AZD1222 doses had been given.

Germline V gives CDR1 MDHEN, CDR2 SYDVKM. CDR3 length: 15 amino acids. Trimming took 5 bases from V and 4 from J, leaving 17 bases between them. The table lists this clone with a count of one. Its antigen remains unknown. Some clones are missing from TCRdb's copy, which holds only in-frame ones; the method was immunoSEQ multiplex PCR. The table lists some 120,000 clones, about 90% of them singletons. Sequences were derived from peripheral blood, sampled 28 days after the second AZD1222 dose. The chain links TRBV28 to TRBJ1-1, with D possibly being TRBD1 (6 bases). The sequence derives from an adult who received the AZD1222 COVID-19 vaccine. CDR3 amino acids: CASSTLGGLGTEAFF. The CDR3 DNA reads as TGTGCCAGCAGTACGTTGGGGGGGCTAGGCACTGAAGCTTTCTTT.